The source of this T cell receptor (beta chain) is a study of T cells in Graves' hyperthyroidism and ophthalmopathy. The investigators amplified TCR beta CDR3 regions from RNA transcripts. HTBI primers were used for first-round RT-PCR of the TCR CDR3. TCRdb re-called the multiplex PCR reads through MiXCR, storing one row per CDR3 protein. The repertoire holds about 360,000 distinct CDR3 sequences, with 19% as singletons. CDR3 length: 14 residues. With 4 bases clipped from V and 5 bases from J, the junction kept 8 bases outside the gene matches. The origin of this receptor is a young woman with Graves' hyperthyroidism. The V call is TRBV12-3 or TRBV12-4, the J call TRBJ2-7, with 7 bases lining up with TRBD2. Sequenced material: blood. The CDR3 region is CASSYFAAGDEQYF. In nucleotides, the CDR3 is TGTGCCAGCAGTTACTTCGCGGCGGGGGACGAGCAGTACTTC.